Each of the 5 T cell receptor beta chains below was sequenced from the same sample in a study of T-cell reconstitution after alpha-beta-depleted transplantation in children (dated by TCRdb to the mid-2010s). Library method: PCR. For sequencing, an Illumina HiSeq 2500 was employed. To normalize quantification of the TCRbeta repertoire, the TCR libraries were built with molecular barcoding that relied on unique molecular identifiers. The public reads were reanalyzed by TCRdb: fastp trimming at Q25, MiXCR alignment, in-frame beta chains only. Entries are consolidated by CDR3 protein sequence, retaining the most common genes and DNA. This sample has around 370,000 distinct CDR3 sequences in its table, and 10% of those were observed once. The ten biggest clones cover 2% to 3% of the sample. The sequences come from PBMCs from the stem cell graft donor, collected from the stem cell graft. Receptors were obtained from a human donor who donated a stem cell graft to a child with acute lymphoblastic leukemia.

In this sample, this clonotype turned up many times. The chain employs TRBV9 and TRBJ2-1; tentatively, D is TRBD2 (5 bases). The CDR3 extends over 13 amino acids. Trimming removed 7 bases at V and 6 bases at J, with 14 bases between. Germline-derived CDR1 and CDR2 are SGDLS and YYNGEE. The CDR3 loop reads CASGNGMVNEQFF. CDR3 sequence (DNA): TGTGCCAGCGGCAACGGGATGGTCAATGAGCAGTTCTTC.

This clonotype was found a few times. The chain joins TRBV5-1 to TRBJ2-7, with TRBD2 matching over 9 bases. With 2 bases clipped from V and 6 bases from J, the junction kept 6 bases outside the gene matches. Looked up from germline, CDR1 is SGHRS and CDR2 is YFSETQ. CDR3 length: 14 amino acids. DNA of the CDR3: TGCGCCAGCAGCTTCACTAGCGGGTCGGCCGAGCAGTACTTC. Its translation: CASSFTSGSAEQYF.

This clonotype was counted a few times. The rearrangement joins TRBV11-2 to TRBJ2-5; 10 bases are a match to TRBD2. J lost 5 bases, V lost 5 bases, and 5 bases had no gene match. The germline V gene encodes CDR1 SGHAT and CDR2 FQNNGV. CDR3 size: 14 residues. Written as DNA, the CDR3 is TGTGCCAGCAGCCCCCGTAGCGGGAGGGAGACCCAGTACTTC. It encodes CASSPRSGRETQYF.

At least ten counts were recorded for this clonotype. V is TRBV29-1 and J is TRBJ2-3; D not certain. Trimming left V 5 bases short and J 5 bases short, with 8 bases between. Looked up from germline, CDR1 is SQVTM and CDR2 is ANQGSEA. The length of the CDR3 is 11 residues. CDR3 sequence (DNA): TGCAGCGTTATAATCGGAGATACGCAGTATTTT. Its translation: CSVIIGDTQYF.

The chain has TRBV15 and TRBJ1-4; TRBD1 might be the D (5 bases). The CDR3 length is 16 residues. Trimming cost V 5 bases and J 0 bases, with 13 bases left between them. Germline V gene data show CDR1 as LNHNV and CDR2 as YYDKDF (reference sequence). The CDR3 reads CATSYKWGTTNEKLFF. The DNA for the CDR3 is TGTGCCACCAGCTATAAGTGGGGGACAACTAATGAAAAACTGTTTTTT. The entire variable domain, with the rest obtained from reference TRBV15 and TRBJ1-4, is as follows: DAMVIQNPRYQVTQFGKPVTLSCSQTLNHNVMYWYQQKSSQAPKLLFHYYDKDFNNEADTPDNFQSRRPNTSFCFLDIRSPGLGDTAMYLCATSYKWGTTNEKLFFGSGTQLSVL.